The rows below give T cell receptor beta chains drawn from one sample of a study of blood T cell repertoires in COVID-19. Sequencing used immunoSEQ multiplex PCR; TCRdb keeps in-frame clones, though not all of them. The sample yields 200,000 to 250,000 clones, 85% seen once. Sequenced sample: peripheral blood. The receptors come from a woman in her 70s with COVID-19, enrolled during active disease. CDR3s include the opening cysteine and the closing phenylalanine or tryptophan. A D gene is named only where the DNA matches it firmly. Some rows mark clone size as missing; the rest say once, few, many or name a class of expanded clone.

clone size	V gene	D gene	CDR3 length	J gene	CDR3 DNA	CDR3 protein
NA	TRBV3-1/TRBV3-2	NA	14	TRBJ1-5	TGTGCCAGCAGCCAATCACAGAGCAATCAGCCCCAGCATTTT	CASSQSQSNQPQHF
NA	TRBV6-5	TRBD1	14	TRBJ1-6	TGTGCCAGCAGCCCGGGACAGTTTAATTCACCCCTCCACTTT	CASSPGQFNSPLHF
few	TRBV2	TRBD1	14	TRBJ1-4	TGTGCCAGCAGTATGACAGGGGGAAACGAAAAACTGTTTTTT	CASSMTGGNEKLFF
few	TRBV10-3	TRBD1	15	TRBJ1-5	TGTGCCATCAGTGAGGGGACAGGGGGAAGTCAGCCCCAGCATTTT	CAISEGTGGSQPQHF
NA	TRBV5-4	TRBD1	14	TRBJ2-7	TGTGCCAGCAGCCGGTCCCGGGACAGGGACGAGCAGTACTTC	CASSRSRDRDEQYF
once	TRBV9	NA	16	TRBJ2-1	TGTGCCAGCAGCGTAGGCGGTGGGGGGGCCGGCTATGAGCAGTTCTTC	CASSVGGGGAGYEQFF
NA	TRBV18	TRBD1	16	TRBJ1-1	TGTGCCAGCTCACCACGGACAGGGGGATCGGACACTGAAGCTTTCTTT	CASSPRTGGSDTEAFF
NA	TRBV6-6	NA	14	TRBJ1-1	TGTGCCAGCACCTATAGCACAGGTAACACTGAAGCTTTCTTT	CASTYSTGNTEAFF
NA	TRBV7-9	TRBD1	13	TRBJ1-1	TGTGCCAGCAGCCTCGACAGGGTCGTTGAAGCTTTCTTT	CASSLDRVVEAFF
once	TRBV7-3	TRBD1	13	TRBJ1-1	TGTGCCAGCAGCCAAGGACAGGCCTCTGAAGCTTTCTTT	CASSQGQASEAFF
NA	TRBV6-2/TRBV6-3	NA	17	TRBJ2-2	TGTGCCAGCAGTTACTCGAATCAGGCAGGGTTGACCGGGGAGCTGTTTTTT	CASSYSNQAGLTGELFF
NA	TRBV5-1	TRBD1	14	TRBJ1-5	TGCGCCAGCAGCTACGGACAGGGCTATCAGCCCCAGCATTTT	CASSYGQGYQPQHF
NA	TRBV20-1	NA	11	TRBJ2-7	TGCAGTGCTTCCGGGGCCTACGAGCAGTACTTC	CSASGAYEQYF
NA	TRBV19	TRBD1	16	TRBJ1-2	TGTGCCAGTAGCTCTAGGACAGGCTTTACTAGCTATGGCTACACCTTC	CASSSRTGFTSYGYTF
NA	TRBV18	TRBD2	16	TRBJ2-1	TGTGCCAGCTCACCAGGACTAGCGGGATCCTACAATGAGCAGTTCTTC	CASSPGLAGSYNEQFF
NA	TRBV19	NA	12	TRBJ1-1	TGTGCCACGAACGGACTCAACACTGAAGCTTTCTTT	CATNGLNTEAFF
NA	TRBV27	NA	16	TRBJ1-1	TGTGCCAGCAGAGAACTCCCGCATCAAATGAACACTGAAGCTTTCTTT	CASRELPHQMNTEAFF
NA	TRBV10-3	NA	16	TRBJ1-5	TGTGCCATCAGTGAGTCGGGAGGTTATAGCAATCAGCCCCAGCATTTT	CAISESGGYSNQPQHF
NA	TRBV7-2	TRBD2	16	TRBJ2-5	TGTGCCAGCAGCCTCTGGACTAGCGGGGCCCAAGAGACCCAGTACTTC	CASSLWTSGAQETQYF
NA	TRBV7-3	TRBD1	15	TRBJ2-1	TGTGCCAGCAGCTCTCCAGGGGGTTCCTACAATGAGCAGTTCTTC	CASSSPGGSYNEQFF
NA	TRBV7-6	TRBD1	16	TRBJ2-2	TGTGCCAGCAGACCCCAGGGGGCACGGTTGACCGGGGAGCTGTTTTTT	CASRPQGARLTGELFF
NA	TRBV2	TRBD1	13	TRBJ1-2	TGTGCCAGCAAGGGGACAGCCAACCTCGGGTGCACCTTC	CASKGTANLGCTF
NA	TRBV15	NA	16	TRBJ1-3	TGTGCCACCAGCAGAGGAGAGACAGACTCTGGAAACACCATATATTTT	CATSRGETDSGNTIYF